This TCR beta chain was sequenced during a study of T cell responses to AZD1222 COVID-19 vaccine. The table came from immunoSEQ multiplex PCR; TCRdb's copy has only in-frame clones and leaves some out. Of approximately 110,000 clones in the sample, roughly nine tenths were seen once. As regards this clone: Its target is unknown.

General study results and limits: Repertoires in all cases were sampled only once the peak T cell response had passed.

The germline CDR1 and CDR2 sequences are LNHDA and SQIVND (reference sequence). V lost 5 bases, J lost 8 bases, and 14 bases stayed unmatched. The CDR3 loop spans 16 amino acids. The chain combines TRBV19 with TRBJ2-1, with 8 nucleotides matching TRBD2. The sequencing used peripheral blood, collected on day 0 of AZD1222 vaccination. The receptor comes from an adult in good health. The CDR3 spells CASSPRSSGSFDEQFF. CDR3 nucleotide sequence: TGTGCCAGTAGTCCACGCTCAAGCGGGAGTTTCGATGAGCAGTTCTTC.